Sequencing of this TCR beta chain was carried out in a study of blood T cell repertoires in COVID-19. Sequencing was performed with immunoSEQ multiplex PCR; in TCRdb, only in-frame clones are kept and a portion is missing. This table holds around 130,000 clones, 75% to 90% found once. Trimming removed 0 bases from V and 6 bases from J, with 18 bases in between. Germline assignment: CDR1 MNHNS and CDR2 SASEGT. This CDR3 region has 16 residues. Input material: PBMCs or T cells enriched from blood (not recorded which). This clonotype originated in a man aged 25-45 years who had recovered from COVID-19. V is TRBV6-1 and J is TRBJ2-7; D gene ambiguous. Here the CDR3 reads CASSEALGRSLAEQYF. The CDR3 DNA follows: TGTGCCAGCAGTGAAGCGCTGGGTAGGAGTCTCGCCGAGCAGTACTTC.